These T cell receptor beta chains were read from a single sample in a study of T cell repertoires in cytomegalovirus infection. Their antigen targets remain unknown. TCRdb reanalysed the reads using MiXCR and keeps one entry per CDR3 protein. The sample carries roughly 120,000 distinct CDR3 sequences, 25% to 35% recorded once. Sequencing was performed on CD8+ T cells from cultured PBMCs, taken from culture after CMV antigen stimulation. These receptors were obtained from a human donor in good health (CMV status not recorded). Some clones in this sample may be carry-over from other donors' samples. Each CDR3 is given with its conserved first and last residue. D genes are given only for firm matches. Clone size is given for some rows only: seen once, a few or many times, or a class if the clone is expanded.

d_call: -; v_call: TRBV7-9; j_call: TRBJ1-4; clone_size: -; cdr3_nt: TGTGCCAGCAGCCCAGACTACGTGGGAAATGAAAAACTGTTTTTT; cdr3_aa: CASSPDYVGNEKLFF
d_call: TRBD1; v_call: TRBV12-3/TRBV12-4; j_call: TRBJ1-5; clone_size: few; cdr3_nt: TGTGCCAGCAGTCGACAGGGAGTCATCAATCAGCCCCAGCATTTT; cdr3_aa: CASSRQGVINQPQHF
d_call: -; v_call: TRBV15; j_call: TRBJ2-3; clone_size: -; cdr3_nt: TGTGCCACCAGCAGACCCCACGGACAGCCAGGGGTCACAGATACGCAGTATTTT; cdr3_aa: CATSRPHGQPGVTDTQYF
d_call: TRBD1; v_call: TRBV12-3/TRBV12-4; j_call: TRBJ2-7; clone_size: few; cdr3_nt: TGTGCCAGCACCGACAGGGGGGATTACGAGCAGTACTTC; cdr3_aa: CASTDRGDYEQYF
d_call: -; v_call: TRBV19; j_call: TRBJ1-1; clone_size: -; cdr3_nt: TGTGCCAGTAGTATTCTACAGGGTCCTGAAGCTTTCTTT; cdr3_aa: CASSILQGPEAFF
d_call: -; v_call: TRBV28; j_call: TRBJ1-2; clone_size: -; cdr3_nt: TGTGCCAGCAGTCCCCTCCAGGTTATCGACTATGGCTACACCTTC; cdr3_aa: CASSPLQVIDYGYTF
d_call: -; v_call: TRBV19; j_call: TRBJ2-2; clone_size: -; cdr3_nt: TGTGCCAGTAGTATAGGGGCAGCGAACACCGGGGAGCTGTTTTTT; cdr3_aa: CASSIGAANTGELFF
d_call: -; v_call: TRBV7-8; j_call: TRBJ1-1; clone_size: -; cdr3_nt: TGTGCCAGCAGCTTAAAAGGGTTCGGTGACACTGAAGCTTTCTTT; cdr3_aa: CASSLKGFGDTEAFF
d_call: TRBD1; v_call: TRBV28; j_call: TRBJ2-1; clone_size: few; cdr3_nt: TGTGCCAGCATTAAGAAGGGGGCTTGGAATGAGCAGTTCTTC; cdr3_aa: CASIKKGAWNEQFF
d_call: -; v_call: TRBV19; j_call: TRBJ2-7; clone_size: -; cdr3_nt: TGTGCCAGTACCGTAACCCCGGGAGCCAACGAGCAGTACTTC; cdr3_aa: CASTVTPGANEQYF
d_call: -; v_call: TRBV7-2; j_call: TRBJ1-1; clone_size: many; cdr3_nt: TGTGCCAGCAGCTTAAACCCTAGGAGCACTGAAGCTTTCTTT; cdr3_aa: CASSLNPRSTEAFF
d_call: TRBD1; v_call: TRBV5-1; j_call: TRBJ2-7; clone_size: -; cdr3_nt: TGCGCCAGCGGAGAAGGGACAGGGGGCGAGCAGTACTTC; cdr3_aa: CASGEGTGGEQYF
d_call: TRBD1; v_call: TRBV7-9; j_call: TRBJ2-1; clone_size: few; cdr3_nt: TGTGCCAGCAGCTTAGGACGGACAGGGGGCTACAATGAGCAGTTCTTC; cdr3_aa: CASSLGRTGGYNEQFF
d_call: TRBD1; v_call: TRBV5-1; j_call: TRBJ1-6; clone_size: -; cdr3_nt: TGCGCCAGCAGCTTGTTGGACAGGGGGAATTCACCCCTCCACTTT; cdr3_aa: CASSLLDRGNSPLHF
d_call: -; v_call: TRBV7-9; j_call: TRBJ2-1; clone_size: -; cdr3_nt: TGTGCCAGCAGCTCTTCGGCTAGCCAGGCTCCTACAATAGAGCAGTTCTTC; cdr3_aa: CASSSSASQAPTIEQFF
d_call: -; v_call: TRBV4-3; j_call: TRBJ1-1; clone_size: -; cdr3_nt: TGCGCCAGCAGCCAAGATCCCCATCGGATTATGAACACTGAAGCTTTCTTT; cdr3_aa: CASSQDPHRIMNTEAFF
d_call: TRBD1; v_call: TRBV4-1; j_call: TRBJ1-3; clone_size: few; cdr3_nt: TGCGCCAGCAGCCAAGCCGGGACAGGGGGCTTTGGAAACACCATATATTTT; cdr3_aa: CASSQAGTGGFGNTIYF
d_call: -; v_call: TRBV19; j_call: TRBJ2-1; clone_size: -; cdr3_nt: TGTGCCAGTAGTATAGATCTCGGTCACAATGAGCAGTTCTTC; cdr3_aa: CASSIDLGHNEQFF
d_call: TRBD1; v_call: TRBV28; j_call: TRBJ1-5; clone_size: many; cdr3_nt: TGTGCCAGCAGTCCGATAGGGACAGGGAACAATCAGCCCCAGCATTTT; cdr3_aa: CASSPIGTGNNQPQHF
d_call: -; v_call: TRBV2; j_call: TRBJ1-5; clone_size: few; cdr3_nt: TGTGCCAGCAGCGACGCCCGGTGGAGCAATCAGCCCCAGCATTTT; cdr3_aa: CASSDARWSNQPQHF
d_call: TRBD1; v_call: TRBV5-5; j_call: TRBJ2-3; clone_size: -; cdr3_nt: TGTGCCAGCAGCATGAGGGAGACAGGGGTCACAGATACGCAGTATTTT; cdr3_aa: CASSMRETGVTDTQYF
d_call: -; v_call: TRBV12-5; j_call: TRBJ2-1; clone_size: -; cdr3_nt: TGTGCTAGTGGTTTGGTATTTGGGGGGTCGGTCTACAATGAGCAGTTCTTC; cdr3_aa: CASGLVFGGSVYNEQFF
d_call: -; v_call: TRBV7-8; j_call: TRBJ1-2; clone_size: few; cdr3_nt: TGTGCCAGCAGCTTGACCTTGGGAGGGGGCTACACCTTC; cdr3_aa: CASSLTLGGGYTF
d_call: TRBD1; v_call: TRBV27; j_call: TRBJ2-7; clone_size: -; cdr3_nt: TGTGCCAGCGGGACAGGGAACGAGCAGTACTTC; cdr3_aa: CASGTGNEQYF
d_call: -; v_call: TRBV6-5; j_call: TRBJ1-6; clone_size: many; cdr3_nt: TGTGCCAGCAGTTACTCCCGGCCGCGGGGTTCACCCCTCCACTTT; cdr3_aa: CASSYSRPRGSPLHF
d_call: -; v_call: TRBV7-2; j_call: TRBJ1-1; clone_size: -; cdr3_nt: TGTGCCAGCAGCTTAAGGGCTATGACCACTGAAGCTTTCTTT; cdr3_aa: CASSLRAMTTEAFF
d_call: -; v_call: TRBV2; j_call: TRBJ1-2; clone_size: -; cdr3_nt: TGTGCCAGCAGTGCTGGCCCTAACTATGGCTACACCTTC; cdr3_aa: CASSAGPNYGYTF
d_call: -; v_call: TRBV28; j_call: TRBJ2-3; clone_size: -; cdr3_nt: TGTGCCAGCAGCGGGGATACAGATACGCAGTATTTT; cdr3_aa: CASSGDTDTQYF
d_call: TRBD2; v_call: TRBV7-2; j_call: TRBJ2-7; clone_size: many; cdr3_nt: TGTGCCAGCAGCTTTCGACTAGCGGGGGGGCCCGAGCAGTACTTC; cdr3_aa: CASSFRLAGGPEQYF
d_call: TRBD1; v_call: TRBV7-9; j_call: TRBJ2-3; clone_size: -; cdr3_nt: TGTGCCAGCAGCATGGGACAGCAAAGAACAGATACGCAGTATTTT; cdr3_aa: CASSMGQQRTDTQYF
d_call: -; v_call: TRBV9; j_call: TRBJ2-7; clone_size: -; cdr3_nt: TGTGCCAGCAGCGTAGAGTCCCGGGACTACGAGCAGTACTTC; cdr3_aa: CASSVESRDYEQYF
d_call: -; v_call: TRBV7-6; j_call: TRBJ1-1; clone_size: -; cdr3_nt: TGTGCCAGCAGCTTAGGGACGGGTGAAGCTTTCTTT; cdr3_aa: CASSLGTGEAFF
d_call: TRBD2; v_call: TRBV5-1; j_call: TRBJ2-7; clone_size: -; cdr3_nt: TGCGCCAGCAGCCCCCTGGGACTAGGAGTCGCTGACGAGCAGTACTTC; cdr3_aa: CASSPLGLGVADEQYF